This T cell receptor (beta chain) was observed in a study of OX40 agonist ivuxolimab in advanced cancers. Produced via immunoSEQ multiplex PCR; TCRdb's table is partial and in-frame only. Among 40,000 to 55,000 clones listed, just under 95% were seen once. Trimming at V came to 4 bases and at J to 5 bases, leaving 2 bases not matched to a gene. The CDR3 loop spans 15 amino acids. CDR1 and CDR2 (germline): MNHEY, SMNVEV (reference sequence). This chain uses TRBV27 with TRBJ1-6; 10 bases map to TRBD1. The sequence came from an adult with an advanced solid tumor such as melanoma, head and neck, liver or kidney cancer. Sequencing used CD4+ or CD8+ T cells sorted from blood, obtained in a trial of the OX40 agonist ivuxolimab. The CDR3 here is CASSWTGGNNSPLHF. The CDR3 DNA is TGTGCCAGCAGTTGGACAGGGGGAAATAATTCACCCCTCCACTTT.